A single sample gave rise to the 25 T cell receptor beta chains below, sequenced in a study of shared clonotypes between healthy human individuals. Using immunoSEQ multiplex PCR, the repertoire was profiled, and TCRdb retains in-frame clones only, with some absent. The sample carries roughly 2,300,000 clones, around 92% recorded once. Sequencing was performed on naive CD4+ T cells from PBMCs. This sample's subset: CD45RA+ positively selected. The receptor source for this set is a man between 18 and 29 years old in good health. Some clones in this sample may be carry-over from other donors' samples.

As regards this clone: Other DNA sequences in the sample encode the same CDR3. The chain links TRBV5-1 to TRBJ1-5; possibly TRBD1 for D (6 bases). In germline, CDR1 is SGHRS, CDR2 YFSETQ. Trimming took off 0 bases at V and 5 bases at J, with 6 bases between the two ends. CDR3 length equals 13 residues. CDR3 protein: CASSLDRDQPQHF. In DNA form, the CDR3 reads TGCGCCAGCAGCTTGGACAGGGATCAGCCCCAGCATTTT.

This clone has just one count. The chain employs TRBV19 and TRBJ2-3; D is possibly TRBD1 (5 bases). The CDR3 spans 14 residues. Germline lookup yields CDR1 LNHDA and CDR2 SQIVND (reference sequence). With 5 bases removed from V and 1 base from J, the gap between germline ends came to 10 bases. Here the CDR3 reads CASSRQPGTDTQYF. The CDR3 coding sequence is TGTGCCAGTAGTCGACAGCCCGGCACAGATACGCAGTATTTT.

This rearrangement joins TRBV5-1 to TRBJ2-5; D might be TRBD1 (6 bases). CDR3 length equals 15 residues. The germline V and J ends were trimmed by 2 bases and 4 bases, with 15 bases remaining between them. The germline V gene has CDR1 SGHRS and CDR2 YFSETQ. CDR3 coding DNA: TGCGCCAGCAGCTTTGGCCGTGGGGGCAGAGAGACCCAGTACTTC. It codes for CASSFGRGGRETQYF.

This CDR3 reads CASSFSPQTSEQYF. DNA of the CDR3: TGTGCCAGCAGCTTTTCCCCCCAGACTAGCGAGCAGTACTTC. The chain recombines TRBV9 with TRBJ2-7; weak D call: TRBD2 (6 bases). The CDR3 runs 14 residues. CDR1 is SGDLS, CDR2 YYNGEE, per germline. Trimming pared 4 bases from V and 6 bases from J, leaving 17 bases between.

This clone occurred a few times. V and J are TRBV5-1 and TRBJ1-1; 7 bases agree with TRBD1. Germline lookup yields CDR1 SGHRS and CDR2 YFSETQ. The CDR3 contains 14 residues. Germline trimming cut 0 bases from V and 7 bases from J; bases unmatched to any gene: 6. Here the CDR3 reads CASSLVGTDSEAFF. CDR3 sequence (DNA): TGCGCCAGCAGCTTGGTGGGGACAGACAGTGAAGCTTTCTTT.

V is TRBV6-5 and J is TRBJ1-1; D is perhaps TRBD1 (5 bases). Germline V gene lookup returns CDR1 MNHEY and CDR2 SVGAGI. This CDR3 is built from 14 residues. Trimming left V 5 bases short and J 1 base short, with 11 bases between. The CDR3 spells CASSRRAQNTEAFF. The CDR3 bases are TGTGCCAGCAGTCGCAGGGCTCAGAACACTGAAGCTTTCTTT.

Regarding this clone: This CDR3 is also generated by other DNA sequences in the sample. The rearrangement uses TRBV7-2 and TRBJ1-1; D call uncertain. CDR1 SGHTA and CDR2 FQGNSA come from the germline V gene. The ends were cut back, 1 base at V and 5 bases at J, with 8 bases in the middle. The CDR3 covers 13 residues. For the CDR3, the DNA is TGTGCCAGCAGCTTAGGCCTGGGAACTGAAGCTTTCTTT. Residues: CASSLGLGTEAFF.

This clone appeared once. The chain employs TRBV18 and TRBJ2-4, with D uncertain. Germline V CDR1 and CDR2: KGHSH, LQKENI. The germline V and J ends were trimmed by 0 bases and 0 bases, with 12 bases remaining between them. The CDR3 is 17 amino acids. CDR3 sequence reads: CASSPPARILAKNIQYF. The CDR3 coding sequence is TGTGCCAGCTCACCACCGGCCAGAATTCTAGCCAAAAACATTCAGTACTTC.

The rearrangement links TRBV7-3 to TRBJ2-5; weak D call: TRBD1 (5 bases). Germline V gives CDR1 SGHTA, CDR2 FQGTGA. V was pared by 4 bases and J by 7 bases, with 13 bases between. This CDR3 region has 13 residues. CDR3 in DNA: TGTGCCAGCAGCTCAGCCAGGGTGGCGACCCAGTACTTC. Translation gives CASSSARVATQYF.

V is TRBV10-3 and J is TRBJ2-5; 9 bases are shared with TRBD2. The CDR3 is made up of 14 amino acids. Trimming at V came to 7 bases and at J to 5 bases, leaving 8 bases not matched to a gene. Germline values: CDR1 ENHRY, CDR2 SYGVKD. CDR3 sequence reads: CAITASGAGETQYF. Here the CDR3 DNA reads TGTGCCATCACGGCTAGCGGGGCAGGCGAGACCCAGTACTTC.

V usage is TRBV28 and J usage is TRBJ2-1; D ambiguous. With 8 bases removed from V and 8 bases from J, the gap between germline ends came to 16 bases. Looked up from germline, CDR1 is MDHEN and CDR2 is SYDVKM. CDR3 size: 13 residues. The CDR3 spells CASAQWAWDEQFF. CDR3 DNA sequence: TGTGCCAGCGCCCAGTGGGCCTGGGATGAGCAGTTCTTC.

The chain joins TRBV19 to TRBJ2-1, with D possibly being TRBD2 (6 bases). The CDR3 contains 15 residues. V shed 3 bases and J shed 5 bases, with 14 bases lying between them. Germline V gene data show CDR1 as LNHDA and CDR2 as SQIVND (reference sequence). CDR3 coding DNA: TGTGCCAGTAGTATCTGGCTAGCGTTCAACAATGAGCAGTTCTTC. Encoded protein: CASSIWLAFNNEQFF.

This clone was counted a single time. The rearrangement joins TRBV4-2 to TRBJ2-3, with TRBD2 matching 8 bases. Germline V gene lookup returns CDR1 LGHNA and CDR2 YNFKEQ. J was trimmed by 2 bases and V by 0 bases; bases with no gene match: 7. CDR3 length equals 17 residues. The CDR3 region has the DNA TGTGCCAGCAGCCAAGATTGGGCGGGAGGACTCACAGATACGCAGTATTTT. It specifies CASSQDWAGGLTDTQYF.

The chain couples TRBV27 to TRBJ1-4, with D possibly matching TRBD1 (5 bases). Between the trimmed V and J ends, which lost 8 bases and 7 bases, there was a span of 17 bases. CDR1 and CDR2 from the germline V gene are MNHEY and SMNVEV (reference sequence). The CDR3 has 14 residues. The CDR3 DNA sequence: TGTGCCAGCCATCCCGGGACGGGGAGTGAAAAACTGTTTTTT. This codes for CASHPGTGSEKLFF.

The rearrangement links TRBV4-3 to TRBJ1-5; D gene uncertain. CDR1 and CDR2 from the germline V gene are LGHNA and YSLEER. The germline V and J ends were trimmed by 0 bases and 4 bases, with 13 bases remaining between them. This CDR3 has 16 residues. The CDR3 nucleotides read TGCGCCAGCAGCCAAGATTGGGTGCAGGCTAATCAGCCCCAGCATTTT. Its translation is CASSQDWVQANQPQHF.

J is TRBJ1-1 and V is TRBV7-7, with a possible D match to TRBD1 (5 bases). Trimming removed 2 bases at V and 3 bases at J, with 7 bases between. Germline V gene data show CDR1 as SSHAT and CDR2 as FNYEAQ (reference sequence). This CDR3 contains 13 residues. CDR3 protein: CASSLIRDTEAFF. The CDR3 coding sequence is TGTGCCAGCAGCTTAATCAGGGACACTGAAGCTTTCTTT.

J is TRBJ2-2 and V is TRBV28, with D unclear. CDR1 is MDHEN and CDR2 is SYDVKM in the germline V gene. The CDR3 contains 15 residues. The ends were cut back, 2 bases at V and 5 bases at J, with 12 bases in the middle. This chain's CDR3 is CASSLPRAGTGELFF. As DNA, the CDR3 is TGTGCCAGCAGTTTACCCCGGGCCGGAACCGGGGAGCTGTTTTTT.

The genes are TRBV29-1 and TRBJ2-3; 13 bases align to TRBD2. CDR3 size: 15 residues. Germline-derived CDR1 and CDR2 are SQVTM and ANQGSEA. V lost 4 bases and J lost 2; bases outside the gene matches: 3. The CDR3 sequence: CSVGGTSGITDTQYF. The CDR3 nucleotides are TGCAGCGTTGGAGGGACTAGCGGGATCACAGATACGCAGTATTTT.

Comment on this clone: In the same sample, other DNA sequences code for this CDR3. The rearrangement links TRBV7-3 to TRBJ2-7; D is ambiguous. CDR1 and CDR2 from the germline V gene are SGHTA and FQGTGA. The CDR3 spans 14 residues. V lost 2 bases and J lost 0, with 8 bases in between. The CDR3 protein is CASSLVPSSYEQYF. In nucleotides, the CDR3 is TGTGCCAGCAGCTTAGTGCCGAGCTCCTACGAGCAGTACTTC.

The chain employs TRBV21-1 and TRBJ1-2; no DNA check was done on the table's D call, TRBD1. TRBV21-1 is classified as a pseudogene. CDR3 length: 15 amino acids. The CDR3 loop is CASSQRVGQDYGYTF. Here the CDR3 DNA reads TGTGCCAGCAGCCAGAGGGTGGGACAGGACTATGGCTACACCTTC.

The gene calls are TRBV5-1 and TRBJ1-3; a weak D match, TRBD1 (6 bases). V lost 0 bases to trimming and J lost 4 bases, with 17 bases between them. Germline V gene lookup returns CDR1 SGHRS and CDR2 YFSETQ. There are 17 residues in the CDR3. CDR3 coding DNA: TGCGCCAGCAGCTTGGATTATAAAGGGGGGCCAGGAAACACCATATATTTT. Its translation: CASSLDYKGGPGNTIYF.

V gene TRBV18 combines with J gene TRBJ2-5; 7 positions agree with TRBD2. CDR1 is KGHSH and CDR2 is LQKENI in the germline V gene. This CDR3 contains 14 residues. V gave up 5 bases and J gave up 5 bases; unmatched junction bases: 8. The CDR3 DNA is TGTGCCAGCTCAGACCTGGCGGGGGTTGAGACCCAGTACTTC. It encodes CASSDLAGVETQYF.

For this clone: This sample also contains other DNA sequences that code for the same CDR3. The rearrangement joins TRBV28 to TRBJ2-1; no clear D gene. This CDR3 is 12 amino acids long. Germline CDR1 reads MDHEN; CDR2 reads SYDVKM. The germline V and J ends were trimmed by 5 bases and 4 bases, with 6 bases remaining between them. The CDR3 protein is CASSPGYNEQFF. Here the CDR3 DNA reads TGTGCCAGCAGTCCCGGGTACAATGAGCAGTTCTTC.

The chain uses TRBV9 and TRBJ1-2; D not resolved. The V gene's germline CDR1 is SGDLS and CDR2 YYNGEE. Trimming left V 3 bases short and J 4 bases short, with 4 bases between. This CDR3 has 11 amino acids. The CDR3 nucleotides are TGTGCCAGCAGCGCTGGCTATGGCTACACCTTC. It is translated as CASSAGYGYTF.

The chain has TRBV18 and TRBJ1-5; 7 bases are shared with TRBD1. CDR3 length: 15 amino acids. V trimming: 2 bases; J trimming: 2 bases; junction bases outside the gene matches: 3. The V gene's germline CDR1 is KGHSH and CDR2 LQKENI. The DNA of the CDR3 is TGTGCCAGCTCACCAGAGCAGGGGGGCAATCAGCCCCAGCATTTT. Translated: CASSPEQGGNQPQHF. Drawing the rest from reference TRBV18 and TRBJ1-5, the complete variable domain is NAGVMQNPRHLVRRRGQEARLRCSPMKGHSHVYWYRQLPEEGLKFMVYLQKENIIDESGMPKERFSAEFPKEGPSILRIQQVVRGDSAAYFCASSPEQGGNQPQHFGDGTRLSIL.